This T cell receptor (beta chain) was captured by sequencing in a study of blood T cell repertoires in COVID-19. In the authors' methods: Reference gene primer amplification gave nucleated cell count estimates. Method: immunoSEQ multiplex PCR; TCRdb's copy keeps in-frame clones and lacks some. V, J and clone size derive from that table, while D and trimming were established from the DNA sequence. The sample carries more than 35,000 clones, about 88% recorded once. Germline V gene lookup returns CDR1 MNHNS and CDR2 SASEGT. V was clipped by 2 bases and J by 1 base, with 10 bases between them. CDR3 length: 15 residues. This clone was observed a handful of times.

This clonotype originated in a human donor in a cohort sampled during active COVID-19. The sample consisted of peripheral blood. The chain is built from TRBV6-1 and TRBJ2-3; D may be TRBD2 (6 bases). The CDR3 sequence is CASSEFSGGTDTQYF. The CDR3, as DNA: TGTGCCAGCAGTGAATTCTCGGGGGGCACAGATACGCAGTATTTT.